One sample yielded the 5 T cell receptor beta chains listed below, sequenced in a study of OX40 agonist ivuxolimab in advanced cancers. The method was immunoSEQ multiplex PCR; TCRdb's version includes in-frame clones alone and lacks a portion of them. The sample consists of around 13,000 clones, about four fifths of them appearing once. The sample here was CD4+ or CD8+ T cells sorted from blood, taken in a trial of the OX40 agonist ivuxolimab. These TCRs come from an adult with an advanced solid tumor such as melanoma, head and neck, liver or kidney cancer.

The V call is TRBV7-9, the J call TRBJ2-7; D remains unclear. V lost 4 bases to trimming and J lost 1 base, with 8 bases between them. Germline CDR1 reads SEHNR; CDR2 reads FQNEAQ (reference sequence). The CDR3 runs to 13 residues. CDR3 nucleotides: TGTGCCAGCAGCTCGGACGGATCCTACGAGCAGTACTTC. It codes for CASSSDGSYEQYF.

The rearrangement uses TRBV7-8 and TRBJ2-1; no reliable D call. V lost 4 bases to trimming and J lost 0 bases, with 7 bases between them. CDR3 length: 14 amino acids. CDR1 SGHVS and CDR2 FQNEAQ come from the germline V gene. In DNA form, the CDR3 reads TGTGCCAGCAGCTGGGCAAGCTCCTACAATGAGCAGTTCTTC. Translating it yields CASSWASSYNEQFF.

This clone has more than one count but fewer than ten. The chain combines TRBV5-6 with TRBJ2-7; TRBD2 matches at 7 bases. With 4 bases clipped from V and 1 base from J, the junction kept 8 bases outside the gene matches. In germline, CDR1 is SGHDT, CDR2 YYEEEE. The CDR3 is 15 amino acids. The CDR3 bases are TGTGCCAGCAGCATGGCGCTAGCGGCATCCTACGAGCAGTACTTC. Translated: CASSMALAASYEQYF.

The chain joins TRBV28 to TRBJ2-6; no firm D call. Trimming shortened V by 1 base and J by 2 bases, and 9 bases separated the two germline ends. This CDR3 is 16 amino acids long. Germline CDR1 MDHEN, CDR2 SYDVKM. The CDR3 spells CASSLLVATGANVLTF. The CDR3 DNA sequence: TGTGCCAGCAGTTTATTAGTAGCTACTGGGGCCAACGTCCTGACTTTC.

This clone turned up a few times. V gene TRBV4-1 combines with J gene TRBJ2-7; D is ambiguous. With 1 base removed from V and 0 bases from J, the gap between germline ends came to 7 bases. Per germline, CDR1 MGHRA and CDR2 YSYEKL. This CDR3 contains 14 residues. CDR3 nucleotide sequence: TGCGCCAGCAGCCAAGTCAGTAGCTCCTACGAGCAGTACTTC. Protein: CASSQVSSSYEQYF.